Here is one TCR beta chain with its context. Its target is not known. Data came from immunoSEQ multiplex PCR; TCRdb stores just in-frame clones and leaves some out. This table holds 150,000 or so clones, less than 90% found once. This specimen belongs to a study of cytomegalovirus exposure and HLA in healthy donors. Notes on the study in general: 150 to 200 TCR beta chains were listed as cytomegalovirus-associated. According to a subsequent analysis, TCR clusters from the first cohort were inclined to appear together in the roughly 120 validation repertoires.

The CDR3 contains 12 residues. The ends lost 3 bases at V and 6 bases at J; junction bases unmatched: 1. The germline CDR1 and CDR2 sequences are SGHNT and YYREEE (reference sequence). The TCR comes from a man younger than 30 in good health and CMV-seropositive. Sequenced: PBMCs. V and J are TRBV5-4 and TRBJ2-3; 7 positions agree with TRBD2. CDR3 protein: CASSSGGDTQYF. The CDR3 DNA sequence: TGTGCCAGCAGCTCCGGGGGGGATACGCAGTATTTT.